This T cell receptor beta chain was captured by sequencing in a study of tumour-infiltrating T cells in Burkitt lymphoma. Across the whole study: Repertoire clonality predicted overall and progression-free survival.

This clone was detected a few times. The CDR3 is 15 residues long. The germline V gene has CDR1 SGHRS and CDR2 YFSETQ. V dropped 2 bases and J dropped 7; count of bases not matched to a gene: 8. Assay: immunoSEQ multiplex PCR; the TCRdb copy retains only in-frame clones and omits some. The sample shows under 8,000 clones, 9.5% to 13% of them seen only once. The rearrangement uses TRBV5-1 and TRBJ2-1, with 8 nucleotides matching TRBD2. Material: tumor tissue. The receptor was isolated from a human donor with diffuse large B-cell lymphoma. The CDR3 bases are TGCGCCAGCAGCTTCCCCGGGGGGGCAGTGAATGAGCAGTTCTTC. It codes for CASSFPGGAVNEQFF.